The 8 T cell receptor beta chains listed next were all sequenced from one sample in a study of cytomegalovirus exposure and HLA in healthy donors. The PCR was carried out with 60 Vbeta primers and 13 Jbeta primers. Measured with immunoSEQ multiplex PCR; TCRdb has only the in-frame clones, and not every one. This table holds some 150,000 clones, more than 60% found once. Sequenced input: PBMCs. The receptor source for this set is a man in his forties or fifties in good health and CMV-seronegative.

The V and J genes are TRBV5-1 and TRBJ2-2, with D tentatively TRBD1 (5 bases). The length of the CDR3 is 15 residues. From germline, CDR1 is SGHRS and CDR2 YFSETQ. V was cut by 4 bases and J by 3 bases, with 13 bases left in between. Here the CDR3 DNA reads TGCGCCAGCAGCGCCGACAGATGGGACACCGGGGAGCTGTTTTTT. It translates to CASSADRWDTGELFF.

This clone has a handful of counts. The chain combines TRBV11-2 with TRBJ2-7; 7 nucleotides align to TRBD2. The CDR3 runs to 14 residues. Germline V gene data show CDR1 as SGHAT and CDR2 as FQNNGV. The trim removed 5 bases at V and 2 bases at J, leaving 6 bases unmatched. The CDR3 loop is CASSTSSGTYEQYF. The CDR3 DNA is TGTGCCAGCAGCACCTCTAGCGGTACCTACGAGCAGTACTTC. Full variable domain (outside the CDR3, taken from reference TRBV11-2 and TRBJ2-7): EAGVAQSPRYKIIEKRQSVAFWCNPISGHATLYWYQQILGQGPKLLIQFQNNGVVDDSQLPKDRFSAERLKGVDSTLKIQPAKLEDSAVYLCASSTSSGTYEQYFGPGTRLTVT.

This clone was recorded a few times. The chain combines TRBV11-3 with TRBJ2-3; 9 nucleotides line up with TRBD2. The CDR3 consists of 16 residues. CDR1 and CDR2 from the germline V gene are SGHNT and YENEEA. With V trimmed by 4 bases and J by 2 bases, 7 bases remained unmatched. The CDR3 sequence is CASSSPTSGNTDTQYF. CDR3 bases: TGTGCCAGCAGCTCCCCGACTAGCGGCAACACAGATACGCAGTATTTT.

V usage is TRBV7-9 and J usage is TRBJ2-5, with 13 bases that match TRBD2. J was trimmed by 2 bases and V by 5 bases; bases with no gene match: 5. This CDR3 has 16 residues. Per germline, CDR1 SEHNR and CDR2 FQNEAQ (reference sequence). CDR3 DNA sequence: TGTGCCAGCAGCCCGAGACTAGCGGGGGGTCAAGAGACCCAGTACTTC. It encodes CASSPRLAGGQETQYF.

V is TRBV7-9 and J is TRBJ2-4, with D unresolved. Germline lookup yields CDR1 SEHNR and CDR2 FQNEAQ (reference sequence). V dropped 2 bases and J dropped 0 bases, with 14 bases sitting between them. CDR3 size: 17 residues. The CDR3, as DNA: TGTGCCAGCAGCTTAAGTGCGGTGGCAGTAGCCAAAAACATTCAGTACTTC. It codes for CASSLSAVAVAKNIQYF.

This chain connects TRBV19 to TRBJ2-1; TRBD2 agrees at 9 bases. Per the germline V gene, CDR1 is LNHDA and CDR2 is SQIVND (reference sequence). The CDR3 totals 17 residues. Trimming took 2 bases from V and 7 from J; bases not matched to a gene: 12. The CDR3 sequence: CASSISGAGGLQNEQFF. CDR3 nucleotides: TGTGCCAGTAGTATATCTGGGGCGGGGGGGCTTCAAAATGAGCAGTTCTTC.

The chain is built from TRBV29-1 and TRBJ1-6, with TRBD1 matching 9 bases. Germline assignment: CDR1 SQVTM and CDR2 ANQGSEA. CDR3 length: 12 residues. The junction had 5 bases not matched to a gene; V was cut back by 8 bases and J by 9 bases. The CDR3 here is CSSGTGPSPLHF. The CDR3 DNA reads TGCAGCTCCGGGACAGGGCCTTCACCCCTCCACTTT.

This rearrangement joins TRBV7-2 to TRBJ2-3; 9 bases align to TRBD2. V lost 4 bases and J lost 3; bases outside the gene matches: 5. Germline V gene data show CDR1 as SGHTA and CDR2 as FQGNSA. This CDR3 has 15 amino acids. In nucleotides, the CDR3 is TGTGCCAGCAGCTCTTTAGCGGGGGTGACAGATACGCAGTATTTT. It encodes CASSSLAGVTDTQYF.